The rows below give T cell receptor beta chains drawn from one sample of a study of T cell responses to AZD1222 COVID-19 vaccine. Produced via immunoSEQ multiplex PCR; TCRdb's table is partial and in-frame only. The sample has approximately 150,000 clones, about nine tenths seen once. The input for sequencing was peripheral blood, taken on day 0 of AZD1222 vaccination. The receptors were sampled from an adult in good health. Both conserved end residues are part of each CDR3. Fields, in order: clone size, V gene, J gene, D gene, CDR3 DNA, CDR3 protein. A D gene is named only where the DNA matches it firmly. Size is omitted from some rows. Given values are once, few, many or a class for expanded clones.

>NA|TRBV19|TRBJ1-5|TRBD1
TGTGCCAGTAGCCAGGACAGGGGTAGCAATCAGCCCCAGCATTTT
CASSQDRGSNQPQHF
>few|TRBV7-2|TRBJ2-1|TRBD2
TGTGCCAGCAGCTTATTTGCGGGAGACGGCAATGAGCAGTTCTTC
CASSLFAGDGNEQFF
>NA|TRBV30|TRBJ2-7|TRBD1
TGTGCCTGGAGTGGACAGGGCCCCTACGAGCAGTACTTC
CAWSGQGPYEQYF
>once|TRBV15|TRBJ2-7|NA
TGTGCCACCAGCACACCGGACAGCACCTACGAGCAGTACTTC
CATSTPDSTYEQYF
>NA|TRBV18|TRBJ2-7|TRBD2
TGTGCCAGCTCACCCACGGGAGGGTACGAGCAGTACTTC
CASSPTGGYEQYF
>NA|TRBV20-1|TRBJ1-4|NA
TGCAGTGCTATTGAGGGGCCGCGGGAAAAACTGTTTTTT
CSAIEGPREKLFF
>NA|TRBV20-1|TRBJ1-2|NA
TGCAGTGCTAGTGGCACAGGGAGCTCTGACTATGGCTACACCTTC
CSASGTGSSDYGYTF
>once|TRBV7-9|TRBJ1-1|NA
TGTGCCAGCAGGTTGACAGAGCGCACTGAAGCTTTCTTT
CASRLTERTEAFF
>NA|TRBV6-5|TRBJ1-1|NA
TGTGCCAGCCGCCCCGGTGGAACTGAAGCTTTCTTT
CASRPGGTEAFF
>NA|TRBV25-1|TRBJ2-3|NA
TGTGCCAGCAGTCCCCCAAACGGAGGGAGCACAGATACGCAGTATTTT
CASSPPNGGSTDTQYF
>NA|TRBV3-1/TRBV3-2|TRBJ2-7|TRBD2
TGTGCCAGCAGCCCGACTTACGGACAGGGGACTAGCGGGGCTGGCTCCTACGAGCAGTACTTC
CASSPTYGQGTSGAGSYEQYF
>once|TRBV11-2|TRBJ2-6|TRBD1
TGTGCCAGCCCCGGACAGGTAGGCTCTGGGGCCAACGTCCTGACTTTC
CASPGQVGSGANVLTF
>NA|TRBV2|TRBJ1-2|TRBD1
TGTGCCAGCAGGGGGATAGAAAATACAGGGGGACCTAACTATGGCTACACCTTC
CASRGIENTGGPNYGYTF
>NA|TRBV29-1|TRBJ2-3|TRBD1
TGCAGCGTGGGGACAGGTAGCACAGATACGCAGTATTTT
CSVGTGSTDTQYF
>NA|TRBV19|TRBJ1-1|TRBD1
TGTGCCAGTAGTCTTAAGGACAGGGGTCCTGAAGCTTTCTTT
CASSLKDRGPEAFF
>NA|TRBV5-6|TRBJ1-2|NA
TGTGCCAGCAGCTTGAGACAGACTTCTAACTATGGCTACACCTTC
CASSLRQTSNYGYTF
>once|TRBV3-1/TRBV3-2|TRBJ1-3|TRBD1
TGTGCCAGCAGCCAACAGGGGGCTATAATCTCTGGAAACACCATATATTTT
CASSQQGAIISGNTIYF
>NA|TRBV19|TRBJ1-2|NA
TGTGCCAGTACCCCCCGGACGGCTAACTATGGCTACACCTTC
CASTPRTANYGYTF
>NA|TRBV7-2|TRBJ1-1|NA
TGTGCCAGCAGCCTACAGGGTTGGGGCACTGAAGCTTTCTTT
CASSLQGWGTEAFF
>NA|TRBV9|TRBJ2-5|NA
TGTGCCAGCAGCCCAAGAGGACTACAAGAGACCCAGTACTTC
CASSPRGLQETQYF
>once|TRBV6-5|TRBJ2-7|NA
TGTGCCAGCAGAAGAACGGGGAGCTCCTACGAGCAGTACTTC
CASRRTGSSYEQYF
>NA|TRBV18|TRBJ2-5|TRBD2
TGTGCCAGCTCACCGGGACTAGAAGAGACCCAGTACTTC
CASSPGLEETQYF
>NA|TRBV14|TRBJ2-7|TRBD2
TGTGCCAGCAGCCAAGAGCCGACGGGACTAGCGGCAGAGCAGTACTTC
CASSQEPTGLAAEQYF
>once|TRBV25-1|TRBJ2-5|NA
TGTGCCAGCAGTGCACCGAGGGGTAGACAAGAGACCCAGTACTTC
CASSAPRGRQETQYF
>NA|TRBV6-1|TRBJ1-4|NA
TGTGCCAGCAGTGATAGGGCGGGAGGTGAAAAACTGTTTTTT
CASSDRAGGEKLFF
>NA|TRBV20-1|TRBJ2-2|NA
TGCAGTGCTAGTCCCAATGACAGGACGAACACCGGGGAGCTGTTTTTT
CSASPNDRTNTGELFF
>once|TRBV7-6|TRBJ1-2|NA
TGTGCCAGCAGCTTAGCGAGGGAATTCGGCCATGGCTACACCTTC
CASSLAREFGHGYTF
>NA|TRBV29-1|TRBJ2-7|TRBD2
TGCAGCGTTGCACCTAGGACTAGCGGGGTCGGGGAGCAGTACTTC
CSVAPRTSGVGEQYF
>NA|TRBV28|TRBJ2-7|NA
TGTGCCAGCAGTTATTCGGGGACCTACGAGCAGTACTTC
CASSYSGTYEQYF